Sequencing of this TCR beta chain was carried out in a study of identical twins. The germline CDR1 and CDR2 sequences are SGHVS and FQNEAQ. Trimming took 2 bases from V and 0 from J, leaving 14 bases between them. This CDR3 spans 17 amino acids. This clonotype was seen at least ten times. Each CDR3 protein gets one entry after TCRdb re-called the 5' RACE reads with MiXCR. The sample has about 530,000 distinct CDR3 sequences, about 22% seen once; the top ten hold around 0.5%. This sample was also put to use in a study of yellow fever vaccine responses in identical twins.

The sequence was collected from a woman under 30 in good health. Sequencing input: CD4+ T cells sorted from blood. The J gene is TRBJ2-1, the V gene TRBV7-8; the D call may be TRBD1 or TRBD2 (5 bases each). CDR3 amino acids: CASSLSSGTTSYNEQFF. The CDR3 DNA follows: TGTGCCAGCAGCTTATCGTCCGGGACCACCTCCTACAATGAGCAGTTCTTC.